One and the same sample provided the 30 T cell receptor beta chains below, sequenced in a study of blood T cell repertoires in COVID-19. Profiled with immunoSEQ multiplex PCR; TCRdb holds only in-frame clones, not every one. The profile shows over 100,000 clones, over 80% of them singletons. Specimen: peripheral blood. The receptors stem from a woman in her sixties or seventies with acute or convalescent COVID-19.

The CDR3 here is CASSLEGGGALEKLFF. In DNA, the CDR3 is TGCGCCAGCAGCTTGGAAGGTGGTGGGGCTTTGGAAAAACTGTTTTTT. The gene calls are TRBV5-1 and TRBJ1-4, with D tentatively TRBD1 (5 bases). CDR3 length equals 16 residues. Germline V lookup: CDR1 SGHRS, CDR2 YFSETQ. Trimming shortened V by 0 bases and J by 8 bases, and 17 bases separated the two germline ends.

The gene calls are TRBV27 and TRBJ2-3, with a weak D call TRBD1 (6 bases). Between the trimmed V and J ends, which lost 5 bases and 7 bases, there was a span of 19 bases. The CDR3 has 15 residues. Germline lookup yields CDR1 MNHEY and CDR2 SMNVEV (reference sequence). This CDR3 is CASSPRRGFLHTQYF. The CDR3 DNA sequence: TGTGCCAGCAGTCCGAGAAGGGGGTTCCTCCATACGCAGTATTTT.

V gene TRBV18 combines with J gene TRBJ2-5, with TRBD1 as a possible D gene (5 bases). CDR1 and CDR2 (germline): KGHSH, LQKENI. CDR3 length equals 15 residues. V was trimmed by 0 bases and J by 6 bases, leaving 14 bases between them. CDR3 amino acids: CASSPPTEDRKTQYF. The DNA for the CDR3 is TGTGCCAGCTCACCACCGACAGAGGATAGAAAGACCCAGTACTTC.

The sample holds a few counts of this clone. The chain carries TRBV4-1 and TRBJ2-1; D may be TRBD2 (6 bases). V lost 4 bases to trimming and J lost 8 bases, with 12 bases between them. This CDR3 comprises 13 residues. CDR1 and CDR2 (germline): MGHRA, YSYEKL. The CDR3 loop reads CASSPEGSDEQFF. CDR3 DNA sequence: TGCGCCAGCAGCCCGGAGGGGTCCGATGAGCAGTTCTTC.

This chain uses TRBV6-5 with TRBJ2-3; the match to TRBD2 covers 11 bases. Germline lookup yields CDR1 MNHEY and CDR2 SVGAGI. The CDR3 has 14 amino acids. J was trimmed by 6 bases and V by 6 bases; bases with no gene match: 5. For the CDR3, the DNA is TGTGCCAGCAGACATAGCGGGAGGGCGGATACGCAGTATTTT. Amino acids: CASRHSGRADTQYF.

In its sample, this clone was seen a few times. The V call is TRBV24-1, the J call TRBJ1-5, with 9 positions matching TRBD1. The CDR3 extends over 16 amino acids. Trimming at V came to 3 bases and at J to 4 bases, leaving 6 bases not matched to a gene. Germline V gives CDR1 KGHDR, CDR2 SFDVKD. The CDR3 protein is CATSDAGTGFNQPQHF. The CDR3 DNA reads TGTGCCACCAGTGATGCCGGGACAGGGTTTAATCAGCCCCAGCATTTT.

The DNA of the CDR3 is TGCGCCAGCAGCCAGACAGACACCTACTACGAGCAGTACTTC. Residues: CASSQTDTYYEQYF. The rearrangement links TRBV4-1 to TRBJ2-7; maybe TRBD1 (5 bases). Trimming shortened V by 3 bases and J by 3 bases, and 12 bases separated the two germline ends. CDR1 and CDR2 (germline): MGHRA, YSYEKL. This CDR3 is built from 14 residues.

The genes are TRBV5-4 and TRBJ2-5; 8 bases align to TRBD1. Trimming took 4 bases from V and 4 from J; bases not matched to a gene: 9. The CDR3 has 15 amino acids. In germline, CDR1 is SGHNT, CDR2 YYREEE (reference sequence). The CDR3 region is CASSADRGSGETQYF. The CDR3 nucleotides read TGTGCCAGCAGCGCCGACAGGGGATCGGGAGAGACCCAGTACTTC. The complete variable domain, with remaining parts taken from reference TRBV5-4 and TRBJ2-5, reads ETGVTQSPTHLIKTRGQQVTLRCSSQSGHNTVSWYQQALGQGPQFIFQYYREEENGRGNFPPRFSGLQFPNYSSELNVNALELDDSALYLCASSADRGSGETQYFGPGTRLLVL.

Notes on this clone: The identical CDR3 is also encoded by other nucleotide sequences in the sample. V gene TRBV15 combines with J gene TRBJ2-2, with a weak D call TRBD2 (5 bases). Deletions cut 1 base from V and 2 bases from J, with 8 bases between. This CDR3 region has 15 residues. Germline V CDR1 and CDR2: LNHNV, YYDKDF (reference sequence). The CDR3 coding sequence is TGTGCCACCAGCAGAGGCGGGCCAAACACCGGGGAGCTGTTTTTT. It translates to CATSRGGPNTGELFF.

The chain employs TRBV5-8 and TRBJ2-5; 8 bases are a match to TRBD2. V was clipped by 0 bases and J by 4 bases; unmatched bases: 8. The CDR3 loop spans 16 amino acids. Germline CDR1 reads SGHTS; CDR2 reads YDEGEE. CDR3 in DNA: TGTGCCAGCAGCTTGGGGGGAGCGGGAGATATAGAGACCCAGTACTTC. It codes for CASSLGGAGDIETQYF.

J is TRBJ1-6 and V is TRBV6-1; D might be TRBD1 (5 bases). The CDR3 length is 16 residues. Germline lookup yields CDR1 MNHNS and CDR2 SASEGT. V gave up 2 bases and J gave up 7 bases, with 15 bases separating them. The CDR3 sequence: CASSERVTATNSPLHF. CDR3 bases: TGTGCCAGCAGTGAAAGGGTGACAGCCACCAATTCACCCCTCCACTTT.

This clone was seen once. This sequence joins TRBV10-3 and TRBJ1-2; tentative D call: TRBD1 (6 bases). Looked up from germline, CDR1 is ENHRY and CDR2 is SYGVKD. Trimming took off 0 bases at V and 4 bases at J, with 12 bases between the two ends. CDR3 length: 15 amino acids. CDR3 DNA: TGTGCCATCAGTGAGTCTTGGACAGCTCCCTATGGCTACACCTTC. Translating gives CAISESWTAPYGYTF.

CDR3 amino acids: CASSWGGGQREQFF. Here the CDR3 DNA reads TGTGCCAGCAGCTGGGGCGGGGGGCAACGGGAGCAGTTCTTC. This sequence joins TRBV7-2 and TRBJ2-1; 8 bases fit TRBD2. CDR3 length equals 14 residues. Germline V gives CDR1 SGHTA, CDR2 FQGNSA. The V and J ends lost 4 bases and 10 bases, in that order; junction bases with no gene match: 9.

The rearrangement links TRBV9 to TRBJ2-1, with 14 bases matching TRBD2. CDR3 size: 16 residues. From germline, CDR1 is SGDLS and CDR2 YYNGEE. V shed 4 bases, J shed 8 bases, and the junction held 8 bases outside the gene matches. The CDR3 DNA follows: TGTGCCAGCAGCCCTAGGACTAGCGGGAGGTTCTATGAGCAGTTCTTC. This sequence encodes CASSPRTSGRFYEQFF.

This chain joins TRBV6-1 and TRBJ1-2; D is unresolved. The CDR3 loop spans 14 amino acids. Germline CDR1 reads MNHNS; CDR2 reads SASEGT. V shed 0 bases and J shed 4 bases, with 9 bases lying between them. CDR3 coding DNA: TGTGCCAGCAGTGAAGCGAACAGCTTCTATGGCTACACCTTC. Amino acids: CASSEANSFYGYTF.

The chain has TRBV9 and TRBJ2-2; the match to TRBD2 covers 8 bases. The CDR3 sequence is 18 residues long. The J segment lost 5 bases and the V segment lost 0 bases, leaving 12 bases of the junction unmatched. Germline V gene lookup returns CDR1 SGDLS and CDR2 YYNGEE. The CDR3 sequence is CASSVGRRSGGYTGELFF. The CDR3 DNA follows: TGTGCCAGCAGCGTAGGTCGGAGGAGCGGGGGTTATACCGGGGAGCTGTTTTTT.

The chain uses TRBV6-1 and TRBJ1-3, with D hard to call. Trimming shortened V by 1 base and J by 0 bases, and 10 bases separated the two germline ends. In germline, CDR1 is MNHNS, CDR2 SASEGT. The CDR3 loop spans 16 amino acids. The CDR3 bases are TGTGCCAGCAGTGAAGATGAGGCAAACTCTGGAAACACCATATATTTT. Its translation is CASSEDEANSGNTIYF.

The chain links TRBV3-1 (or the pseudogene TRBV3-2) to TRBJ2-1; weak D call: TRBD2 (6 bases). Trimming shortened V by 4 bases and J by 7 bases, and 11 bases separated the two germline ends. The CDR3 is 13 amino acids. From germline, CDR1 is LGHDT and CDR2 YNNKEL (reference sequence). The CDR3 nucleotides are TGTGCCAGCAGCCGAACGGGAGAAAATGAGCAGTTCTTC. Residues: CASSRTGENEQFF.

To note about this clone: One end of the junction fails to match germline, which may point to a read error. The same CDR3 can be traced to other DNA sequences in this sample. J is TRBJ2-7 and V is TRBV12-3 or TRBV12-4; 7 nucleotides agree with TRBD2. This CDR3 comprises 12 residues. In nucleotides, the CDR3 is TGCGCCACCAAGCGGGGCGACTACGAGCAGTACTTC. This sequence encodes CATKRGDYEQYF.

The chain joins TRBV9 to TRBJ2-3, with 9 bases matching TRBD2. Per germline, CDR1 SGDLS and CDR2 YYNGEE. V lost 1 base, J lost 3 bases, and 18 bases stayed unmatched. The length of the CDR3 is 20 residues. This chain's CDR3 is CASSVNAKGGLAGSTDTQYF. The CDR3 bases are TGTGCCAGCAGCGTAAACGCGAAGGGGGGTCTAGCGGGGAGTACAGATACGCAGTATTTT. The full variable domain, its missing parts supplied by reference TRBV9 and TRBJ2-3, is DSGVTQTPKHLITATGQRVTLRCSPRSGDLSVYWYQQSLDQGLQFLIQYYNGEERAKGNILERFSAQQFPDLHSELNLSSLELGDSALYFCASSVNAKGGLAGSTDTQYFGPGTRLTVL.

This chain joins TRBV19 and TRBJ1-5, with 9 bases identical to TRBD1. Trimming at V came to 6 bases and at J to 3 bases, leaving 6 bases not matched to a gene. There are 15 residues in the CDR3. From germline, CDR1 is LNHDA and CDR2 SQIVND (reference sequence). The CDR3 loop reads CASSRDREDNQPQHF. CDR3 DNA sequence: TGTGCCAGTAGCCGGGACAGGGAGGACAATCAGCCCCAGCATTTT.

The chain combines TRBV19 with TRBJ2-3; 7 nucleotides agree with TRBD1. The CDR3 loop spans 14 amino acids. CDR1 and CDR2 (germline): LNHDA, SQIVND (reference sequence). V was pared by 9 bases and J by 0 bases, with 6 bases of the junction left unmatched. The CDR3 spells CASQTGVSTDTQYF. The CDR3 DNA follows: TGTGCCAGCCAAACAGGGGTAAGCACAGATACGCAGTATTTT.

V is TRBV28 and J is TRBJ2-5; 9 nucleotides align to TRBD2. CDR1 is MDHEN and CDR2 is SYDVKM in the germline V gene. V was pared by 5 bases and J by 1 base, with 2 bases of the junction left unmatched. This CDR3 spans 14 amino acids. The CDR3 bases are TGTGCCAGCAGTCCGACTAGCGGCCAAGAGACCCAGTACTTC. Residues: CASSPTSGQETQYF.

This clone was seen a few times. The J gene is TRBJ1-5, the V gene TRBV18; 8 positions match TRBD1. With V trimmed by 3 bases and J by 6 bases, 1 base remained unmatched. The CDR3 has 13 residues. Germline V gene data show CDR1 as KGHSH and CDR2 as LQKENI. As DNA, the CDR3 is TGTGCCAGCTCACCGCAGGGGGCTCAGCCCCAGCATTTT. It translates to CASSPQGAQPQHF.

The chain recombines TRBV4-1 with TRBJ1-1; 7 bases align to TRBD1. Germline loops: CDR1 MGHRA, CDR2 YSYEKL. The CDR3 covers 19 residues. Trimming removed 1 base from V and 5 bases from J; junction bases left unmatched: 19. The CDR3 loop is CASSQAGAGTAAEGTEAFF. Here the CDR3 DNA reads TGCGCCAGCAGCCAAGCTGGTGCCGGGACAGCCGCCGAGGGGACTGAAGCTTTCTTT.

V is TRBV24-1 and J is TRBJ2-1; 12 bases match TRBD2. CDR1 is KGHDR and CDR2 is SFDVKD in the germline V gene. This CDR3 has 14 residues. The J segment lost 7 bases and the V segment lost 5 bases, leaving 2 bases of the junction unmatched. The CDR3 sequence: CATSASGGANEQFF. CDR3 nucleotide sequence: TGTGCCACCAGTGCTAGCGGGGGGGCAAATGAGCAGTTCTTC.

The chain recombines TRBV4-1 with TRBJ2-1, with a weak D call TRBD2 (6 bases). The germline gives CDR1 MGHRA, CDR2 YSYEKL. V was trimmed by 4 bases and J by 5 bases, leaving 15 bases between them. The CDR3 covers 15 residues. The CDR3: CASSLSLAGNNEQFF. As DNA, the CDR3 is TGCGCCAGCAGCCTCTCGTTGGCGGGGAACAATGAGCAGTTCTTC.

This clone was seen a handful of times. V usage is TRBV7-6 and J usage is TRBJ2-2; 8 bases line up with TRBD2. CDR1 is SGHVS and CDR2 is FNYEAQ in the germline V gene. Trimming cost V 0 bases and J 5 bases; bases outside gene matches: 5. CDR3 size: 16 residues. The CDR3 bases are TGTGCCAGCAGCTTAGCCGTCGGGGGGGCGACCGGGGAGCTGTTTTTT. Translated: CASSLAVGGATGELFF.

The chain carries TRBV12-3 or TRBV12-4 and TRBJ2-2, with D possibly matching TRBD2 (6 bases). The V gene lost 8 bases and the J gene lost 2 bases, with 9 bases spanning the gap. CDR3 size: 13 residues. The CDR3 DNA is TGTGCCAGCCGGGGGATTAACACCGGGGAGCTGTTTTTT. Translating gives CASRGINTGELFF.

V and J are TRBV19 and TRBJ2-1; TRBD2 agrees at 10 bases. Germline V CDR1 and CDR2: LNHDA, SQIVND (reference sequence). CDR3 length: 15 amino acids. V shed 7 bases and J 7 bases; nucleotides not matched to a gene: 10. CDR3 coding DNA: TGTGCCAGTACCCCTTTAGCGGGAGGAGGTAATGAGCAGTTCTTC. Protein product: CASTPLAGGGNEQFF. The complete variable domain, with remaining parts taken from reference TRBV19 and TRBJ2-1, reads DGGITQSPKYLFRKEGQNVTLSCEQNLNHDAMYWYRQDPGQGLRLIYYSQIVNDFQKGDIAEGYSVSREKKESFPLTVTSAQKNPTAFYLCASTPLAGGGNEQFFGPGTRLTVL.